A selection of T cell receptor beta chains follows, all from one sample in a study of HIV-infected children after antiretroviral therapy interruption. TCRdb passed the 3' RACE reads through MiXCR, listing each CDR3 protein once. The data hold approximately 89,000 distinct CDR3 sequences, with less than 7% observed a single time. This specimen was CD45RA+ CD4+ T cells from PBMCs, pooled from several time points, taken from a donor given antiretroviral therapy, either interrupted or continuous. The source of these receptors is a pool of human donors with HIV. Each CDR3 is given with its conserved first and last residue. D genes are given only for firm matches. Some rows have no size entry. The others give once, few or many, or a class for an expanded clone.

>few|TRBJ1-1|NA|TRBV7-2
TGTGCCAGCAGCCCAATGGACAGTAGTGAAGCTTTCTTT
CASSPMDSSEAFF
>many|TRBJ2-3|NA|TRBV18
TGTGCCAGCTCACCGAAAAAGACGGATATTAGCACAGATACGCAGTATTTT
CASSPKKTDISTDTQYF
>few|TRBJ2-1|NA|TRBV5-1
TGCGCCAGCAGCCAGGGACGGATCTACAATGAGCAGTTCTTC
CASSQGRIYNEQFF
>many|TRBJ1-5|TRBD1|TRBV29-1
TGCAGCGTTGTTCTGACAGGGGGCCAGCCCCAGCATTTT
CSVVLTGGQPQHF
>many|TRBJ2-2|NA|TRBV6-5
TGTGCCTCGACTCGGACGAACACCGGGGAGCTGTTTTTT
CASTRTNTGELFF
>NA|TRBJ1-5|NA|TRBV10-3
TGTGCCATCAGTGTTTCGGGTAATCAGCCCCAGCATTTT
CAISVSGNQPQHF
>NA|TRBJ1-2|NA|TRBV14
TGTGCCAGCAGCCAAGGCGAAGGGGCCGGTGGCTACACCTTC
CASSQGEGAGGYTF
>few|TRBJ1-5|NA|TRBV12-3/TRBV12-4
TGTGCCAGCAGCCGGGGGTTTCAGCCCCAGCATTTT
CASSRGFQPQHF
>many|TRBJ1-4|TRBD1|TRBV12-3/TRBV12-4
TGTGCCAGCAGCTGGGACAGGGGAAGAACTAATGAAAAACTGTTTTTT
CASSWDRGRTNEKLFF
>few|TRBJ2-3|NA|TRBV9
TGTGCCAGCAGCGTACTATTGAGCACAGATACGCAGTATTTT
CASSVLLSTDTQYF
>many|TRBJ2-7|NA|TRBV7-3
TGTGCCAGCAGCCGACAACCGACTAGCGAGCAGTACTTC
CASSRQPTSEQYF
>many|TRBJ1-6|NA|TRBV27
TGTGCCAGCAGTTTCGGGACAAGCTCACCCCTCCACTTT
CASSFGTSSPLHF
>many|TRBJ2-7|TRBD1|TRBV5-1
TGCGCCAGCAGCTACGGACAGGGGTACGGCGAGCAGTACTTC
CASSYGQGYGEQYF
>many|TRBJ1-1|NA|TRBV7-9
TGTGCCAGCAGCTGGGACACGAACACTGAAGCTTTCTTT
CASSWDTNTEAFF
>many|TRBJ2-1|NA|TRBV11-2
TGTGCCAGCAGCTTCTTCGACAATATTAAGGGTGGTGAGCAGTTCTTC
CASSFFDNIKGGEQFF
>many|TRBJ2-3|TRBD2|TRBV5-1
TGCGCCAGCAGCCGGACTAGCGGGGGGGGCACAGATACGCAGTATTTT
CASSRTSGGGTDTQYF
>many|TRBJ2-3|NA|TRBV18
TGTGCCAGCTCACCACCGAAGGGAAACACAGATACGCAGTATTTT
CASSPPKGNTDTQYF
>many|TRBJ2-3|TRBD2|TRBV4-1
TGCGCCAGCAGCCAAGATCCGGGACTAGCGGGGGCATCTAGCACAGATACGCAGTATTTT
CASSQDPGLAGASSTDTQYF
>NA|TRBJ2-7|NA|TRBV7-2
TGTGCCAGCAGCTCGACGCCTCGGACCTCACCCCACGAGCAGTACTTC
CASSSTPRTSPHEQYF
>many|TRBJ1-1|NA|TRBV6-4
TGTGCCAGCAGTGCCTGGGCAGCCCGGACTGAAGCTTTCTTT
CASSAWAARTEAFF
>few|TRBJ2-1|TRBD2|TRBV14
TGTGCCAGCAGCCAACAAGGGACTAGCGGATACAATGAGCAGTTCTTC
CASSQQGTSGYNEQFF